This T cell receptor (beta chain) came from a study of shared clonotypes between healthy human individuals. Whole-study findings and limits: Among non-shared clonotypes, generation probabilities were lower than among those shared by all four donors.

Remarks on this clone: Its antigen is unknown.

J lost 4 bases, V lost 5 bases, and 6 bases had no gene match. Germline values: CDR1 MNHEY, CDR2 SMNVEV (reference sequence). The length of the CDR3 is 16 residues. Sequenced by immunoSEQ multiplex PCR; TCRdb stores in-frame clones only, minus some. The sample shows 1,400,000 or so clones, approximately 98.5% of them seen only once. The receptor was derived from a man younger than 45 in good health. The chain links TRBV27 to TRBJ2-2; TRBD2 agrees at 11 bases. The sample consisted of naive CD4+ T cells sorted from blood. As to subset: CD45RA+ positively selected. CDR3 residues: CASSVTSGRITGELFF. In DNA form, the CDR3 reads TGTGCCAGCAGTGTTACTAGCGGGAGAATCACCGGGGAGCTGTTTTTT.